The present entry profiles one T cell receptor beta chain with its context. This sample was included in a study of blood T cell repertoires in COVID-19. The overall study: Samples representing acute and convalescent COVID-19 were sourced from the United States, Italy and Spain. The analysed material was cDNA or gDNA that came from T cells, B-cell-depleted T cells, or PBMCs.

CDR1 and CDR2 from the germline V gene are GTSNPN and SVGIG (reference sequence). Trimming left V 4 bases short and J 0 bases short, with 12 bases between. The CDR3 spans 15 residues. Seattle's enrolled individuals joined amid active infection and were then monitored longitudinally. Per the study methods: By means of reference gene primer amplification, nucleated cell counts were estimated. The assay was immunoSEQ multiplex PCR, and TCRdb's table has in-frame clones only and misses some. V and J calls and clone size follow that table, whereas D and trimming were derived from the DNA. The table has 70,000 or so clones, 65% to 85% seen once.

J is TRBJ2-2 and V is TRBV30, with no clear D. This sequence originates from a man in his fifties or sixties with COVID-19, enrolled during active disease. Sequencing input: peripheral blood. The CDR3 protein is CAWKKRSSNTGELFF. CDR3 DNA: TGTGCCTGGAAGAAGAGGAGTTCGAACACCGGGGAGCTGTTTTTT.